Given below is one T cell receptor (beta chain) in context. Antigen specificity is unknown. The data were obtained in a study of STAT5B mutations in CD4+ large granular lymphocyte leukemia. Study results and caveats: No patients shared main leukemic clonotypes, though roughly 23% appeared at low frequency elsewhere. Without HLA matching, higher CD4+ than CD8+ T-LGLL clonality could reflect small sample size.

How the authors handled the data: The detection floor for productive clonotype frequency was 2.59 x 10-5. Some clones are missing from TCRdb's copy, which holds only in-frame ones; the method was immunoSEQ multiplex PCR. For V, J and clone size, that table is used; D and trimming come from the DNA. The sample carries tens of thousands of clones, roughly 72% recorded once. Control samples were healthy donors' buffy coats. Germline CDR1 SGHRS, CDR2 YFSETQ. The CDR3 runs 14 residues. Trimming shortened V by 0 bases and J by 5 bases, and 8 bases separated the two germline ends. This sequence originates from a human donor in good health. The chain joins TRBV5-1 to TRBJ2-2, with D unclear. Sequenced sample: CD4+ T cells from blood buffy coats. The CDR3 nucleotides read TGCGCCAGCAGCTTGGAAAGGAGTACCGGGGAGCTGTTTTTT. Translating gives CASSLERSTGELFF.